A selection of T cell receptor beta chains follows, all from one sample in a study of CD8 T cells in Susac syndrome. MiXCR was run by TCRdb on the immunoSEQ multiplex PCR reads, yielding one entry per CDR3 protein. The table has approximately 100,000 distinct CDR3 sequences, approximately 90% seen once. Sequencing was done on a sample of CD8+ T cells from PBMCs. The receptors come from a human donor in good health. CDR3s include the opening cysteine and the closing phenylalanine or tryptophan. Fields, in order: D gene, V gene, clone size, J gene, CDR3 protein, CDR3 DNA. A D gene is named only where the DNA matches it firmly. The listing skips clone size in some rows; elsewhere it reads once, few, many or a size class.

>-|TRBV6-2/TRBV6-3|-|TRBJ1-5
CASSHISNQPQHF
TGTGCCAGCAGCCACATTAGCAATCAGCCCCAGCATTTT
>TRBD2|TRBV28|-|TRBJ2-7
CASSHTSGRSYEQYF
TGTGCCAGCAGTCATACTAGCGGGAGGTCTTACGAGCAGTACTTC
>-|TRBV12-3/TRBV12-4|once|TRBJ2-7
CASSDRTYEQYF
TGTGCCAGCAGTGACAGGACCTACGAGCAGTACTTC
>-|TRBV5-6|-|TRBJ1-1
CASSPGTDTEAFF
TGTGCCAGCAGCCCGGGGACCGACACTGAAGCTTTCTTT
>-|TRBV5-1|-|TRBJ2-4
CASTLGDAGNIQYF
TGCGCCAGCACCCTCGGGGACGCTGGGAACATTCAGTACTTC
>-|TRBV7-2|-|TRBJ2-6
CASSFSAHDITF
TGTGCCAGCAGCTTTTCCGCACACGACATAACTTTC
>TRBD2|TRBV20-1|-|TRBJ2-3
CSVPPLSGTDTDTQYF
TGCAGTGTTCCGCCCCTTAGCGGGACTGACACAGATACGCAGTATTTT
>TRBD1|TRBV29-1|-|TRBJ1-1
CSVEAVEDRGTEAFF
TGCAGCGTTGAGGCGGTGGAGGACAGGGGCACTGAAGCTTTCTTT
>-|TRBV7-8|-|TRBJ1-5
CASSLTSQGNQPQHF
TGTGCCAGCAGCTTAACTTCGCAGGGCAATCAGCCCCAGCATTTT
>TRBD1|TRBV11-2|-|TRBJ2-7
CASSLGGQGVSEQYF
TGTGCCAGCAGCTTGGGAGGACAGGGGGTAAGCGAGCAGTACTTC
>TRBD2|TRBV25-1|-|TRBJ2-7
CATGGRGPVEQYF
TGTGCCACGGGCGGGAGGGGACCTGTGGAGCAGTACTTC
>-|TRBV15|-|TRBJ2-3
CATSSEADTQYF
TGTGCCACCAGCAGTGAAGCAGATACGCAGTATTTT
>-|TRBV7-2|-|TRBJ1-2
CASSLVAGVEGGYTF
TGTGCCAGCAGCTTAGTTGCAGGGGTTGAGGGTGGCTACACCTTC
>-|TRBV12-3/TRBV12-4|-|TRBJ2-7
CASSLAGSSYEQYF
TGTGCCAGCAGTTTGGCCGGGTCTTCCTACGAGCAGTACTTC
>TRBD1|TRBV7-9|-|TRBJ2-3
CASSLGQGAVDTQYF
TGTGCCAGCAGCTTAGGACAGGGGGCCGTAGATACGCAGTATTTT
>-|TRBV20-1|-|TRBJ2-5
CSAVRRGGETQYF
TGCAGTGCCGTCAGGAGGGGCGGAGAGACCCAGTACTTC
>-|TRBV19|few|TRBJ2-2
CASSREARELSGELFF
TGTGCCAGTAGTAGGGAGGCGAGGGAACTCTCCGGGGAGCTGTTTTTT
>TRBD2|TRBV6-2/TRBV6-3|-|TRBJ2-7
CASSFLLAGAPSLYEQYF
TGTGCCAGCAGTTTTCTACTAGCGGGAGCGCCCTCCCTATACGAGCAGTACTTC
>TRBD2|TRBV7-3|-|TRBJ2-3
CASSLRGLAGGQAFTDTQYF
TGTGCCAGCAGCTTACGAGGGCTAGCGGGGGGGCAAGCCTTCACAGATACGCAGTATTTT
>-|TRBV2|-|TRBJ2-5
CASYPRGQETQYF
TGTGCCAGCTACCCTAGGGGACAAGAGACCCAGTACTTC
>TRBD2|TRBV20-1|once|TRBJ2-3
CSAPTGGGAADTQYF
TGCAGTGCTCCTACCGGCGGGGGGGCCGCGGATACGCAGTATTTT
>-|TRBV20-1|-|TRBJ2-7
CSARVLGSYEQYF
TGCAGTGCTAGAGTACTGGGGAGCTACGAGCAGTACTTC